The rows below give T cell receptor beta chains drawn from one sample of a study of CD8 T cells in ankylosing spondylitis. TCRdb reprocessed the 5' RACE reads via MiXCR and lists one record per CDR3 protein. The sample shows some 240,000 distinct CDR3 sequences, around 7.9% of them seen only once. Sequenced: blood, either unsorted or a sorted T cell fraction (not recorded which). The source of these receptors is a male donor with ankylosing spondylitis. Each CDR3 is given with its conserved first and last residue. A D gene is named only where the DNA matches it firmly. Clone size appears in some rows only: once, few, many, or a class for an expanded clone.

v_gene: TRBV9
d_gene: TRBD1
abundance: few
j_gene: TRBJ2-5
CDR3nt: TGTGCCAGCAGCGAGAGGGGTGGACAGGGAGAGACCCAGTACTTC
CDR3aa: CASSERGGQGETQYF

v_gene: TRBV7-2
d_gene: -
abundance: many
j_gene: TRBJ2-7
CDR3nt: TGTGCCAGCAGCCAGGTTACGGGGACAACCTACGAGCAGTACTTC
CDR3aa: CASSQVTGTTYEQYF

v_gene: TRBV27
d_gene: -
abundance: -
j_gene: TRBJ2-7
CDR3nt: TGTGCCAGCAGTGTCGGGGTAGGGTACGAGCAGTACTTC
CDR3aa: CASSVGVGYEQYF

v_gene: TRBV12-3/TRBV12-4
d_gene: -
abundance: many
j_gene: TRBJ1-2
CDR3nt: TGTGCCAGTTCCTATCAGGGTACTCGCTATGGCTACACCTTC
CDR3aa: CASSYQGTRYGYTF

v_gene: TRBV6-6
d_gene: -
abundance: many
j_gene: TRBJ1-4
CDR3nt: TGTGCCAGCAACCACTCCCCACTGTTTTTT
CDR3aa: CASNHSPLFF

v_gene: TRBV27
d_gene: -
abundance: many
j_gene: TRBJ1-5
CDR3nt: TGTGCCAGCAGTTCACGGGACATGGCCGTTGCCGGTAGCAATCAGCCCCAGCATTTT
CDR3aa: CASSSRDMAVAGSNQPQHF

v_gene: TRBV20-1
d_gene: -
abundance: many
j_gene: TRBJ2-7
CDR3nt: TGCAGTGCTACTTACACCCTTGCGAGGGGCTCCTACGAGCAGTACTTC
CDR3aa: CSATYTLARGSYEQYF

v_gene: TRBV7-2
d_gene: -
abundance: -
j_gene: TRBJ2-2
CDR3nt: TGTGCCAGCAGCTTTCGACCCGCGAACACCGGGGAGCTGTTTTTT
CDR3aa: CASSFRPANTGELFF

v_gene: TRBV5-1
d_gene: -
abundance: many
j_gene: TRBJ2-2
CDR3nt: TGCGCCAGCAGCTTAGCGCGCGCGAACACCGGGGAGCTGTTTTTT
CDR3aa: CASSLARANTGELFF

v_gene: TRBV7-8
d_gene: -
abundance: many
j_gene: TRBJ1-1
CDR3nt: TGTGCCAGCAGCTTAGGACGGATGTATTTCTTT
CDR3aa: CASSLGRMYFF

v_gene: TRBV6-1
d_gene: TRBD2
abundance: many
j_gene: TRBJ2-3
CDR3nt: TGTGCCAGCAGAGAAGCGGGAGCTAGCACAGATACGCAGTATTTT
CDR3aa: CASREAGASTDTQYF

v_gene: TRBV4-1
d_gene: -
abundance: few
j_gene: TRBJ1-2
CDR3nt: TGCGCCAGCAGTGAAAGACGATCGACTAACTATGGCTACACCTTC
CDR3aa: CASSERRSTNYGYTF

v_gene: TRBV5-5
d_gene: -
abundance: -
j_gene: TRBJ2-7
CDR3nt: TGTGCCAGCAGCCCCGGGCTCCTCTACTGGCAGTACTTC
CDR3aa: CASSPGLLYWQYF

v_gene: TRBV20-1
d_gene: -
abundance: -
j_gene: TRBJ2-7
CDR3nt: TGCAGTGCTAGAGATGTACTTGCTCCCCAAACCTACGAGCAGTACTTC
CDR3aa: CSARDVLAPQTYEQYF

v_gene: TRBV9
d_gene: -
abundance: many
j_gene: TRBJ2-2
CDR3nt: TGTGCCAGCAGCCCCCGACCTAGCGCCGGGGAGCTGTTTTTT
CDR3aa: CASSPRPSAGELFF

v_gene: TRBV7-2
d_gene: -
abundance: many
j_gene: TRBJ1-5
CDR3nt: TGTGCCAGCAGCTTAGACAGGTCCTTCCCCCAGCATTTT
CDR3aa: CASSLDRSFPQHF

v_gene: TRBV5-1
d_gene: -
abundance: -
j_gene: TRBJ1-5
CDR3nt: TGCGCCAGCAGCCCGGGGCCGGGAGGCAATCAGCCCCAGCATTTT
CDR3aa: CASSPGPGGNQPQHF

v_gene: TRBV11-2
d_gene: TRBD2
abundance: few
j_gene: TRBJ2-7
CDR3nt: TGTGCCAGCAGCTTAGTAGCGGGAGGTACCTACGAGCAGTACTTC
CDR3aa: CASSLVAGGTYEQYF

v_gene: TRBV11-2
d_gene: -
abundance: few
j_gene: TRBJ2-5
CDR3nt: TGTGCCAGCAGCCTCCACTTCGGGGTTATTGCAGAAAGCGGAGAGACCCAGTACTTC
CDR3aa: CASSLHFGVIAESGETQYF

v_gene: TRBV10-3
d_gene: -
abundance: many
j_gene: TRBJ1-2
CDR3nt: TGTGCCATCGGGGGAAGGGGGTCGGATGGCTACACCTTC
CDR3aa: CAIGGRGSDGYTF

v_gene: TRBV27
d_gene: TRBD1
abundance: few
j_gene: TRBJ2-2
CDR3nt: TGTGCCAGCAGTTTTGGGGGACAGAGCACCGGGGAGCTGTTTTTT
CDR3aa: CASSFGGQSTGELFF

v_gene: TRBV7-8
d_gene: -
abundance: many
j_gene: TRBJ2-1
CDR3nt: TGTGCCAGCAGCCCCTTCAGAGGAGACAATGAGCAGTTCTTC
CDR3aa: CASSPFRGDNEQFF

v_gene: TRBV27
d_gene: -
abundance: many
j_gene: TRBJ2-7
CDR3nt: TGTGCCAGCAGCCTTGACCCGCAGGTCGAGCAGTACTTC
CDR3aa: CASSLDPQVEQYF

v_gene: TRBV12-3/TRBV12-4
d_gene: -
abundance: many
j_gene: TRBJ2-4
CDR3nt: TGTGCCAGCAGTTTCGGAAACATTCAGTACTTC
CDR3aa: CASSFGNIQYF

v_gene: TRBV5-1
d_gene: -
abundance: many
j_gene: TRBJ1-1
CDR3nt: TGCGCCAGCAGCGAAGACAGAATGAACACTGAAGCTTTCTTT
CDR3aa: CASSEDRMNTEAFF

v_gene: TRBV6-2/TRBV6-3
d_gene: TRBD1
abundance: many
j_gene: TRBJ2-7
CDR3nt: TGTGCCAGCAGACCGATGGGACAGGGACTCTACGAGCAGTACTTC
CDR3aa: CASRPMGQGLYEQYF

v_gene: TRBV10-3
d_gene: -
abundance: many
j_gene: TRBJ2-5
CDR3nt: TGTGCCATCAGTGAGGTGGAAGAGACCCAGTACTTC
CDR3aa: CAISEVEETQYF

v_gene: TRBV7-6
d_gene: -
abundance: many
j_gene: TRBJ1-5
CDR3nt: TGTGCCAGCAGCCAAGACATCCCCCGGAGAAATAGCAATCAGCCCCAGCATTTT
CDR3aa: CASSQDIPRRNSNQPQHF

v_gene: TRBV29-1
d_gene: -
abundance: many
j_gene: TRBJ1-2
CDR3nt: TGCAGCGTTGAAGATCCGGTCGCAGGGTTCTATGGCTACACCTTC
CDR3aa: CSVEDPVAGFYGYTF

v_gene: TRBV12-3/TRBV12-4
d_gene: -
abundance: many
j_gene: TRBJ2-2
CDR3nt: TGTGCCAGCACTGCAGGGTCCGGGGAGCTGTTTTTT
CDR3aa: CASTAGSGELFF

v_gene: TRBV7-9
d_gene: -
abundance: many
j_gene: TRBJ2-1
CDR3nt: TGTGCCAGCAGCTTAACTCTCGACGGAAATATTCAGCAGTTCTTC
CDR3aa: CASSLTLDGNIQQFF

v_gene: TRBV4-3
d_gene: -
abundance: many
j_gene: TRBJ2-2
CDR3nt: TGCGCCAGCAGCCAAGGCCCGGAGCTGTTTTTT
CDR3aa: CASSQGPELFF

v_gene: TRBV4-3
d_gene: -
abundance: many
j_gene: TRBJ1-1
CDR3nt: TGCGCCAGCAGCCCCCTCAGCAGACAGACTGAAGCTTTCTTT
CDR3aa: CASSPLSRQTEAFF

v_gene: TRBV28
d_gene: TRBD2
abundance: many
j_gene: TRBJ2-7
CDR3nt: TGTGCCAGCAGTTCCCCCCGTAGCGGGAGGTCCTACGAGCAGTACTTC
CDR3aa: CASSSPRSGRSYEQYF

v_gene: TRBV9
d_gene: -
abundance: many
j_gene: TRBJ1-1
CDR3nt: TGTGCCAGCAGCGTAGGAGACCCTGAAGCTTTCTTT
CDR3aa: CASSVGDPEAFF

v_gene: TRBV14
d_gene: TRBD1
abundance: many
j_gene: TRBJ2-7
CDR3nt: TGTGCCAGCAGTAAAGGGACAGTAGGCTCCTACGAGCAGTACTTC
CDR3aa: CASSKGTVGSYEQYF

v_gene: TRBV10-2
d_gene: TRBD2
abundance: many
j_gene: TRBJ2-7
CDR3nt: TGCGCCAGCAGTGAGGGTCCTCCCGGGACTAGCTCCTACGAGCAGTACTTC
CDR3aa: CASSEGPPGTSSYEQYF

v_gene: TRBV14
d_gene: TRBD2
abundance: -
j_gene: TRBJ2-1
CDR3nt: TGTGCCAGCAGCCAAGTCCTAGCGGGAGAGCAGTTCTTC
CDR3aa: CASSQVLAGEQFF

v_gene: TRBV11-2
d_gene: TRBD1
abundance: few
j_gene: TRBJ1-1
CDR3nt: TGTGCCAGCAGCTCTAGACAGGGGGCGCGGGGCACTGAAGCTTTCTTT
CDR3aa: CASSSRQGARGTEAFF

v_gene: TRBV6-5
d_gene: -
abundance: many
j_gene: TRBJ2-1
CDR3nt: TGTGCCAGCAGTTACTCGACGGGGTTTCATGAGCAGTTCTTC
CDR3aa: CASSYSTGFHEQFF

v_gene: TRBV11-3
d_gene: -
abundance: many
j_gene: TRBJ2-5
CDR3nt: TGTGCCAGCAGCCTCCATGGGGGGAGAGCAGAGACCCAGTACTTC
CDR3aa: CASSLHGGRAETQYF

v_gene: TRBV21-1
d_gene: -
abundance: many
j_gene: TRBJ2-7
CDR3nt: TGTGCCAGCAGCAAAGTTATGGACCGTCGTTGTCTCCAGCAGTACTTC
CDR3aa: CASSKVMDRRCLQQYF

v_gene: TRBV6-2/TRBV6-3
d_gene: -
abundance: few
j_gene: TRBJ1-1
CDR3nt: TGTGCCAGCAGTTACATGGAGACTGAAGCTTTCTTT
CDR3aa: CASSYMETEAFF

v_gene: TRBV9
d_gene: TRBD2
abundance: many
j_gene: TRBJ2-3
CDR3nt: TGTGCCAGCAGCGTAGAGGGCGGGAGAACGATCACAGATACGCAGTATTTT
CDR3aa: CASSVEGGRTITDTQYF

v_gene: TRBV24-1
d_gene: -
abundance: -
j_gene: TRBJ1-1
CDR3nt: TGTGCCACCAGAGGACGTTCGAACACTGAAGCTTTCTTT
CDR3aa: CATRGRSNTEAFF

v_gene: TRBV7-3
d_gene: TRBD2
abundance: -
j_gene: TRBJ2-1
CDR3nt: TGTGCCAGCAGCATGCTAGCGGGCTCCTACAATGAGCAGTTCTTC
CDR3aa: CASSMLAGSYNEQFF

v_gene: TRBV28
d_gene: -
abundance: many
j_gene: TRBJ2-1
CDR3nt: TGTGCCAGCTCCGTCACAGGATTTAGCTACAATGAGCAGTTCTTC
CDR3aa: CASSVTGFSYNEQFF

v_gene: TRBV28
d_gene: -
abundance: many
j_gene: TRBJ2-1
CDR3nt: TGTGCCAGCGGGCCCCCCGGGGGCTACAATGAGCAGTTCTTC
CDR3aa: CASGPPGGYNEQFF

v_gene: TRBV12-3/TRBV12-4
d_gene: -
abundance: many
j_gene: TRBJ1-1
CDR3nt: TGTGCCAGCAGCCCCACAGTTGAAGCTTTCTTT
CDR3aa: CASSPTVEAFF

v_gene: TRBV10-3
d_gene: TRBD1
abundance: many
j_gene: TRBJ2-7
CDR3nt: TGTGCCATCAGCGGAAGGGACAGGGACAACGAGCAGTACTTC
CDR3aa: CAISGRDRDNEQYF

v_gene: TRBV7-9
d_gene: -
abundance: many
j_gene: TRBJ2-3
CDR3nt: TGTGCCAGCAGCTTAGCGGGCAGACCCCCCGCAGATACGCAGTATTTT
CDR3aa: CASSLAGRPPADTQYF

v_gene: TRBV4-2
d_gene: TRBD2
abundance: many
j_gene: TRBJ2-3
CDR3nt: TGTGCCAGCAGCCAAGCCGCTGCGGGGGGGCCAGAAGATACGCAGTATTTT
CDR3aa: CASSQAAAGGPEDTQYF

v_gene: TRBV6-5
d_gene: TRBD2
abundance: few
j_gene: TRBJ2-2
CDR3nt: TGTGCCACCACCGGACTAGGATACACCGGGGAGCTGTTTTTT
CDR3aa: CATTGLGYTGELFF

v_gene: TRBV5-6
d_gene: TRBD2
abundance: many
j_gene: TRBJ2-5
CDR3nt: TGTGCCAGCAGCCCGCTCGGGACTAGCGGGCAAGAGACCCAGTACTTC
CDR3aa: CASSPLGTSGQETQYF

v_gene: TRBV7-9
d_gene: TRBD1
abundance: few
j_gene: TRBJ2-5
CDR3nt: TGTGCCAGCAACACAGGGGAGAGGGCAGAGACCCAGTACTTC
CDR3aa: CASNTGERAETQYF

v_gene: TRBV2
d_gene: -
abundance: many
j_gene: TRBJ1-4
CDR3nt: TGTGCCAGCGCGGACCGAAGTCGGCCGGGTGGTTTGGTGTTTTTT
CDR3aa: CASADRSRPGGLVFF

v_gene: TRBV20-1
d_gene: TRBD2
abundance: -
j_gene: TRBJ2-3
CDR3nt: TGCAGTGCTAGACCCCTCCTTATAGCGGGAGCTGGCACAGATACGCAGTATTTT
CDR3aa: CSARPLLIAGAGTDTQYF

v_gene: TRBV28
d_gene: TRBD1
abundance: many
j_gene: TRBJ2-1
CDR3nt: TGTGCCAGCAGTTTCCAAACCGGGACAGGGTTCTCCAATGAGCAGTTCTTC
CDR3aa: CASSFQTGTGFSNEQFF

v_gene: TRBV3-1
d_gene: TRBD2
abundance: -
j_gene: TRBJ2-7
CDR3nt: TGTGCCAGCAGCCAAGACGGGGGGGAAGGCTCCTACGAGCAGTACTTC
CDR3aa: CASSQDGGEGSYEQYF

v_gene: TRBV7-2
d_gene: TRBD1
abundance: many
j_gene: TRBJ2-7
CDR3nt: TGTGCCAGCAGCTTAGTTTGGGACAGAGTCGACGAGCAGTACTTC
CDR3aa: CASSLVWDRVDEQYF